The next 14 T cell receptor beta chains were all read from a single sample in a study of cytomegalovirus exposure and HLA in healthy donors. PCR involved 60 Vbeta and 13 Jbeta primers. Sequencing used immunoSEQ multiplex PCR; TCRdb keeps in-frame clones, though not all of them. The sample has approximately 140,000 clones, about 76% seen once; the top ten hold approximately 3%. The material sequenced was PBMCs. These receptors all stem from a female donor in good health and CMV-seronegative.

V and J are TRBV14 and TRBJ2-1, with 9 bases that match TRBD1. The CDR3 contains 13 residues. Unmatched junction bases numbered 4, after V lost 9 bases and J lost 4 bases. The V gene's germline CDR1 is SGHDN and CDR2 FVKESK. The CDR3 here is CASSDRGYNEQFF. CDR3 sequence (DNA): TGTGCCAGTTCGGACAGGGGTTACAATGAGCAGTTCTTC.

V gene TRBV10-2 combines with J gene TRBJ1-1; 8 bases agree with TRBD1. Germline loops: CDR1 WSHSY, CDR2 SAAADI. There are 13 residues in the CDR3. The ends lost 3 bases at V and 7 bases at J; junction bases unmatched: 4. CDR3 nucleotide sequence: TGCGCCAGCAGTGACAGGGGGCTCAATGAAGCTTTCTTT. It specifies CASSDRGLNEAFF.

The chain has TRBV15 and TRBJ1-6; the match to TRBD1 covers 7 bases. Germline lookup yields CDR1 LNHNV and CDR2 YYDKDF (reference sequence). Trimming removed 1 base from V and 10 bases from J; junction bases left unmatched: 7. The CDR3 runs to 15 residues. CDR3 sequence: CATSRGGQGDSPLHF. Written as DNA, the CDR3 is TGTGCCACCAGCAGAGGAGGCCAGGGGGACTCACCCCTCCACTTT.

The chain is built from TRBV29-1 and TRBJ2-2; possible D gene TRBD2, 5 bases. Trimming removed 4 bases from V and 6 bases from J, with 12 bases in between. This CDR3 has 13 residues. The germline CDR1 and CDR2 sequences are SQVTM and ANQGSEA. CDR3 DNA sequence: TGCAGCGTTGGAGTAGGAGGCGCCGGGGAGCTGTTTTTT. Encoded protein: CSVGVGGAGELFF.

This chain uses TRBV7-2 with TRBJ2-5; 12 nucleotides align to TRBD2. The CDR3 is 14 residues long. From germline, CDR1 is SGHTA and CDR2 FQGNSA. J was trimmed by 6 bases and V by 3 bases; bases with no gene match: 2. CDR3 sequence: CASSFRTSGKTQYF. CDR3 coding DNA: TGTGCCAGCAGCTTCCGGACTAGCGGGAAGACCCAGTACTTC.

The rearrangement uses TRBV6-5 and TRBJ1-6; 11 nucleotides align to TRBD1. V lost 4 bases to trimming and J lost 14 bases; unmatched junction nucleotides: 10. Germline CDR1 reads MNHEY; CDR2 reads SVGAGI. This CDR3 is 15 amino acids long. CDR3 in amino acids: CASSSGQGATRALHF. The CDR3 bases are TGTGCCAGCAGTTCCGGACAGGGGGCTACAAGGGCCCTCCACTTT.

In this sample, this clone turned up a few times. CDR3 sequence (DNA): TGCAGTGCTAGAGGGGGAGGGGGCTACACCTTC. The encoded protein is CSARGGGGYTF. The chain carries TRBV20-1 and TRBJ1-2; unclear D gene. V lost 1 base and J lost 8, with 8 bases in between. Germline CDR1 and CDR2: DFQATT and SNEGSKA (reference sequence). The CDR3 extends over 11 amino acids.

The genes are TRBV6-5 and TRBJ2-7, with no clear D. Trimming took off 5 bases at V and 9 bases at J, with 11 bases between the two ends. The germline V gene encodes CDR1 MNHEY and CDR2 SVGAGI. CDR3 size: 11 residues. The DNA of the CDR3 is TGTGCCAGCAGTCGCGGTTCGGGGCAGTACTTC. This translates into CASSRGSGQYF.

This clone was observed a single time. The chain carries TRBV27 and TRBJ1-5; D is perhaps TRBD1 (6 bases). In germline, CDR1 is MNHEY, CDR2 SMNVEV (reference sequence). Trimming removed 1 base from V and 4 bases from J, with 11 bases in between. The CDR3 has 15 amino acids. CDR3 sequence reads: CASSLYGRGNQPQHF. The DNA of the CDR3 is TGTGCCAGCAGTTTATATGGCAGGGGAAATCAGCCCCAGCATTTT.

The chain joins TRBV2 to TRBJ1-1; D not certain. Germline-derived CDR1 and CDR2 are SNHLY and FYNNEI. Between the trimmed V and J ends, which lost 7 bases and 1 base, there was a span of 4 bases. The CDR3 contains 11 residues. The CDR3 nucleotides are TGTGCCAGCATTCAGAACACTGAAGCTTTCTTT. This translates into CASIQNTEAFF.

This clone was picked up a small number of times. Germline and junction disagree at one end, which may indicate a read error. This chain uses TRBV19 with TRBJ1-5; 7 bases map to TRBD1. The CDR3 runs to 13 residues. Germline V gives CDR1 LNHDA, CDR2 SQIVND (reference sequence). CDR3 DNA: TGTGCCAGCAGTACAGGGGCGGATCAGCCCCAGCATTTT. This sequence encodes CASSTGADQPQHF.

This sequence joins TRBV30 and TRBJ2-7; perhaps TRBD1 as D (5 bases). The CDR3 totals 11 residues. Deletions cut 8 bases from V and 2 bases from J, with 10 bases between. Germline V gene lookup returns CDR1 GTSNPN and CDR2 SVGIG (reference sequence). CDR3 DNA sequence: TGTGCCGGGGCAATGGCCTACGAGCAGTACTTC. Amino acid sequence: CAGAMAYEQYF.

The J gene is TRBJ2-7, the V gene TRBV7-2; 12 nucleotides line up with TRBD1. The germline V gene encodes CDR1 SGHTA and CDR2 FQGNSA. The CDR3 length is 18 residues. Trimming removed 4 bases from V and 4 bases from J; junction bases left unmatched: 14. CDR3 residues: CASSSTGTGGPLGYEQYF. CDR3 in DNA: TGTGCCAGCAGCTCGACAGGGACAGGGGGCCCCCTAGGGTACGAGCAGTACTTC.

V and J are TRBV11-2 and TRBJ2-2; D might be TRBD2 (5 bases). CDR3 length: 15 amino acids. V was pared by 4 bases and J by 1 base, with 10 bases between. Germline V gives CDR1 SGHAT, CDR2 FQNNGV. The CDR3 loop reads CASSSLRENTGELFF. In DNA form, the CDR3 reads TGTGCCAGCAGCTCCCTTCGGGAGAACACCGGGGAGCTGTTTTTT. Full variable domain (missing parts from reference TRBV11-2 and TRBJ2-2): EAGVAQSPRYKIIEKRQSVAFWCNPISGHATLYWYQQILGQGPKLLIQFQNNGVVDDSQLPKDRFSAERLKGVDSTLKIQPAKLEDSAVYLCASSSLRENTGELFFGEGSRLTVL.